This T cell receptor (beta chain) appears in the sequencing data of a study of immune cell composition in non-small cell lung cancer (dated by TCRdb to about 2017). Regarding the complete study: Histologic subtype was assigned using H&E plus p63, CK5, Napsin A and TTF-1 immunohistochemistry, mainly lung adenocarcinoma or squamous cell carcinoma. Supplementary cohort #1, under twelve lung adenocarcinoma cases, had paired tumour/lung TCR-beta sequencing and TIL populations generated to assess tumour reactivity. The subtype comparisons left out a few tumour specimens with TCR-beta data because those specimens were rare histological subtypes. Adaptive Biotechnologies TCR-beta sequencing was carried out on some 36 paired NSCLC tumour and non-adjacent lung specimens, as well as on around 24 tumour-only specimens. What the authors observed across the whole study: Across about 10 adenocarcinoma cases, TIL tumour reactivity correlated strongly with maximal tumour-associated clone frequency but not with overall clonality. Lung squamous cell carcinoma tumours had significantly higher Top 10 clone scores and productive clonality than lung adenocarcinoma tumours. The reactivity cohort included only around ten cases, and whether tumour-reactive clones share sequences with the dominant in vivo tumour-associated clones was not shown. Smoking pack-years did not significantly correlate with tumour TCR-beta clonality. Tumour-associated clones >0.5% were found in nearly half of NSCLC cases, namely in approximately 30% of adenocarcinomas versus 70% to 80% of squamous carcinomas.

Comment on this clone: It has no known antigen specificity. No base quality values were provided; no much bigger clone lies one nucleotide off.

According to the germline V gene (reference sequence), CDR1 reads SGHNT and CDR2 reads YYREEE. The CDR3 covers 15 residues, taking in both the cysteine and the phenylalanine. Only CDR3 DNA remains: 45 bases, in frame from the first base. The junction shows trimming of 0 bases on V and 1 base on J, plus 10 bases between the germline ends. Genomic DNA was extracted with the QIAamp DNA kit from frozen aliquots of unsorted single-cell suspensions. Surgically resected non-small cell lung cancer tissue was used for the tumour samples. Tissues arrived within 2 hours of resection and were immediately processed into single-cell suspensions. Tissue was mechanically dissociated and enzymatically digested with DNase I, collagenase I and hyaluronidase for 25 to 35 minutes at 37 °C, then filtered and RBC-lysed. TCR-beta CDR3 regions were amplified from genomic DNA by a two-step multiplex PCR, with the second step adding Illumina-compatible adaptors. As a commercial immunoSEQ service, TCR-beta immunosequencing was carried out on an Illumina platform. In the source study's methods: Repertoires were summarised as Top 10 Clones, the percentage of T-cell templates from the ten most frequent sequences, and productive clonality. Values for productive clonality spanned 0 to 1, where a value of 1 indicated a monoclonal population. Tumour-associated clones were defined as sequences comprising at least 0.1% of tumour T-cell templates but absent from matched non-adjacent lung, identified via log10 scatter plots. Student's t-tests were used for two-group comparisons, ANOVA for comparisons across stages, and linear regression for relationships, with analyses done in GraphPad Prism7 and R. In its TCRdb copy, this immuneACCESS table keeps in-frame sequences only and misses some clones. Where compared with another copy, unresolved V genes explain less than half of these, and the others have no known cause. The V and J calls and the clone size are those of that table, but D and trimming were determined from the DNA. This sample comprises fewer than 15,000 clones, 55% to 75% of them detected only once. Of the sample, roughly 7.5% falls within the top ten clones.

The chain employs TRBV5-4 and TRBJ2-5; TRBD2 might be the D gene, on 6 matching bases. The origin of this receptor is a human donor with non-small cell lung cancer. Sequencing was done on a sample of lung tumor tissue. The DNA sequence is as follows: TGTGCCAGCAGCTTGGGGGGAGGAGGCCAAGAGACCCAGTACTTC. It translates to CASSLGGGGQETQYF.